The next 18 T cell receptor delta chains were all read from a single sample in a study of Vδ1+ human thymocytes. The template was reverse-transcribed extracted RNA. The CDR3 regions were amplified by multiplex PCR from V-gene primers to a constant-region primer. TCRdb reprocessed the multiplex PCR reads through CATT. The data contain approximately 24,000 delta-chain clones, under 8.5% of them singletons. The antigens for these receptors are not known. The study, taken as a whole, reports: In the thymus, TRG and TRD repertoires looked highly polyclonal with Gaussian CDR3 lengths.

The sequencing sample was made of Vdelta1+ gamma-delta thymocytes from the thymus. Subset reported: FACS-sorted CD3+ TCRalphabeta- TCRVdelta1+ TCRVdelta2- thymocytes. These receptors all come from a girl under two years old who had congenital heart surgery.

This clone showed up just a few times. The gene calls are TRDV1 and TRDJ1; 9 bases agree with TRDD3. Germline CDR1 is TSWWSYY and CDR2 is QGS. V was clipped by 0 bases and J by 4 bases; unmatched bases: 15. CDR3 length: 19 amino acids. The CDR3 DNA reads as TGTGCTCTTGGGGAACTGTCTTTCCTAGCTCTACTGGGGGACGATAAACTCATCTTT. This translates into CALGELSFLALLGDDKLIF.

The J gene is TRDJ1, the V gene TRDV1; 13 bases fit TRDD3. Looked up from germline, CDR1 is TSWWSYY and CDR2 is QGS. Losses at the gene ends were 5 bases for V and 0 bases for J; bases not matched to a gene: 39. CDR3 size: 28 residues. CDR3 DNA sequence: TGTGCTCTTGGGCCGTTAGCCTGCCTACCAACTCGGTGTTTTACTGGGGGATACGGTCCCCCGTACACCGATAAACTCATCTTT. The encoded protein is CALGPLACLPTRCFTGGYGPPYTDKLIF.

A few counts support this clone. J is TRDJ1 and V is TRDV2; a weak D match, TRDD2 (5 bases). The CDR3 totals 13 residues. Looked up from germline, CDR1 is GEAIGNYY and CDR2 is EKD. Trimming removed 2 bases at V and 3 bases at J, with 9 bases between. This CDR3 is CACDKYFPDKLIF. The DNA for the CDR3 is TGTGCCTGTGACAAATACTTCCCCGATAAACTCATCTTT.

This clone has more than one count but fewer than ten. The rearrangement links TRDV1 to TRDJ1; D not certain. Trimming pared 2 bases from V and 0 bases from J, leaving 22 bases between. The CDR3 is made up of 19 amino acids. From germline, CDR1 is TSWWSYY and CDR2 QGS. The CDR3 here is CALGEIPRIPDQYTDKLIF. The CDR3 DNA follows: TGTGCTCTTGGGGAAATCCCGCGAATCCCCGACCAGTACACCGATAAACTCATCTTT.

This clone was detected a few times. The chain employs TRDV1 and TRDJ1; 11 nucleotides line up with TRDD3. The CDR3 is made up of 21 amino acids. The germline gives CDR1 TSWWSYY, CDR2 QGS. J lost 3 bases, V lost 2 bases, and 20 bases had no gene match. CDR3 protein: CALGEVLRAALGDTGADKLIF. DNA for the CDR3: TGTGCTCTTGGGGAAGTGCTTAGAGCTGCTCTGGGGGATACCGGAGCCGATAAACTCATCTTT.

This clone was observed a handful of times. The chain has TRDV1 and TRDJ1; D is unresolved. The germline CDR1 and CDR2 sequences are TSWWSYY and QGS. The CDR3 length is 14 residues. Trimming stripped 0 bases from V and 7 bases from J, with 12 bases between. For the CDR3, the DNA is TGTGCTCTTGGGGAACTACTGCCGACCATTAAACTCATCTTT. Amino acid sequence: CALGELLPTIKLIF.

The chain has TRDV1 and TRDJ2, with 10 bases aligning to TRDD3. Unmatched junction bases numbered 13, after V lost 9 bases and J lost 0 bases. The CDR3 has 18 amino acids. Germline V gene lookup returns CDR1 TSWWSYY and CDR2 QGS. This chain's CDR3 is CALESLGDLAALTAQLFF. CDR3 coding DNA: TGTGCTCTGGAGTCACTGGGGGATCTTGCAGCTTTGACAGCACAACTCTTCTTT.

The V call is TRDV1, the J call TRDJ1; 8 bases align to TRDD2. Germline CDR1 and CDR2: TSWWSYY and QGS. The CDR3 spans 21 residues. The ends lost 0 bases at V and 3 bases at J; junction bases unmatched: 21. The chain's CDR3 is CALGELLPTLTGGGCADKLIF. The CDR3 DNA reads TGTGCTCTTGGGGAACTACTTCCTACGCTTACCGGAGGTGGGTGCGCCGATAAACTCATCTTT.

Only a few counts were recorded for this clone. The genes are TRDV1 and TRDJ1, with TRDD3 matching over 13 bases. The V gene end was trimmed by 2 bases and the J gene end by 9 bases; junction bases not matched to a gene: 15. The length of the CDR3 is 18 residues. CDR1 and CDR2 (germline): TSWWSYY, QGS. The CDR3 is CALGEISLGLGDTRELIF. Written as DNA, the CDR3 is TGTGCTCTTGGGGAAATTTCGCTCGGACTGGGGGATACGCGGGAACTCATCTTT.

This clone was counted only a few times. A read error may be the cause here, since a much bigger clone is one base away. The sample carries other DNA sequences with the same CDR3. The rearrangement uses TRDV2 and TRDJ1, with a weak D call TRDD3 (6 bases). The CDR3 has 21 residues. CDR1 is GEAIGNYY and CDR2 is EKD in the germline V gene. The V end lost 1 base, the J end lost 8 bases, and 37 bases lay between the germline ends. Here the CDR3 reads CACDTLTGGNERPGKTDKLIF. CDR3 DNA: TGTGCCTGTGACACTCTAACGGGGGGAAACGAACGCCCCGGAAAGACGGACAAACTCATCTTT.

The V gene is uncalled and the J gene is TRDJ1; TRDD3 is the table's D call and was not checked against the DNA. The length of the CDR3 is 25 residues. In DNA form, the CDR3 reads TGTGCTCTTGGGGACCCCAAAGCCTATACTTCCCCACCGCCTGGGGACGGGAAATACACCGATAAACTCATCTTT. Encoded protein: CALGDPKAYTSPPPGDGKYTDKLIF.

This chain connects TRDV1 to TRDJ1; possible D gene TRDD3, 5 bases. The CDR3 spans 16 residues. Trimming cost V 3 bases and J 0 bases, with 14 bases left between them. Per the germline V gene, CDR1 is TSWWSYY and CDR2 is QGS. CDR3 loop: CALGDWDSSYTDKLIF. The DNA for the CDR3 is TGTGCTCTTGGGGACTGGGACAGTTCGTACACCGATAAACTCATCTTT.

This clone appeared a few times. This chain links TRDV1 with TRDJ1; the D gene is possibly TRDD3 (6 bases). Trimming removed 2 bases at V and 1 base at J, with 20 bases between. CDR1 and CDR2 (germline): TSWWSYY, QGS. The CDR3 is 18 residues long. The CDR3 region is CALGESFLLRLGTDKLIF. CDR3 nucleotides: TGTGCTCTTGGGGAAAGTTTCCTTCTAAGACTGGGCACCGATAAACTCATCTTT.

The rearrangement joins TRDV1 to TRDJ1; 8 bases align to TRDD3. The germline CDR1 and CDR2 sequences are TSWWSYY and QGS. J lost 0 bases, V lost 0 bases, and 6 bases had no gene match. The CDR3 runs to 17 residues. In DNA form, the CDR3 reads TGTGCTCTTGGGGAACTTCGACTGGGGGTTTACACCGATAAACTCATCTTT. Its protein product is CALGELRLGVYTDKLIF.

This clone was seen a few times. J is TRDJ1 and V is TRDV3, with D unresolved. The CDR3 has 13 residues. The V gene's germline CDR1 is TVYSNPD and CDR2 GDNSRS (reference sequence). V shed 3 bases and J shed 0 bases, with 11 bases lying between them. The CDR3 coding sequence is TGTGCCTTCGTCCAGAAGTACACCGATAAACTCATCTTT. This sequence encodes CAFVQKYTDKLIF.

This clone was picked up a small number of times. The chain links TRDV1 to TRDJ1, with TRDD3 identical over 11 bases. Germline lookup yields CDR1 TSWWSYY and CDR2 QGS. CDR3 length equals 18 residues. V lost 5 bases and J lost 9; bases outside the gene matches: 20. CDR3 DNA sequence: TGTGCTCTTGGGCCCCGGCCCCTGGGGGATACTCATCCCCGGGAACTCATCTTT. This sequence encodes CALGPRPLGDTHPRELIF.

This clone was detected a few times. The rearrangement joins TRDV1 to TRDJ1; D perhaps matches TRDD3 (6 bases). V was pared by 3 bases and J by 4 bases, with 18 bases between. The CDR3 length is 16 residues. CDR1 is TSWWSYY and CDR2 is QGS in the germline V gene. The CDR3: CALGDRNMGAVDKLIF. CDR3 coding DNA: TGTGCTCTTGGGGACCGTAACATGGGGGCCGTCGATAAACTCATCTTT.

The chain links TRDV1 to TRDJ1; D perhaps matches TRDD3 (6 bases). There are 18 residues in the CDR3. Trimming took 0 bases from V and 0 from J, leaving 17 bases between them. Per germline, CDR1 TSWWSYY and CDR2 QGS. In DNA, the CDR3 is TGTGCTCTTGGGGAACTGGGTGGATACACCCTATACACCGATAAACTCATCTTT. Encoded protein: CALGELGGYTLYTDKLIF.